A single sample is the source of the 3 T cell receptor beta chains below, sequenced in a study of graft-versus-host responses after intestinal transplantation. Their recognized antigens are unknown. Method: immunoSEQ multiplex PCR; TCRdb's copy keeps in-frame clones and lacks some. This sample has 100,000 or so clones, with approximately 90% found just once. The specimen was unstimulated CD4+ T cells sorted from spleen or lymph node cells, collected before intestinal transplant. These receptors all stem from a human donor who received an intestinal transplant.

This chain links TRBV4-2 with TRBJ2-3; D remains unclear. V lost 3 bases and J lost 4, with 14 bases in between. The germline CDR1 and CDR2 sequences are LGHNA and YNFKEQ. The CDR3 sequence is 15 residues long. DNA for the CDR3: TGTGCCAGCAGCCAGGTAAATGTCGCGGCAGATACGCAGTATTTT. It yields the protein CASSQVNVAADTQYF.

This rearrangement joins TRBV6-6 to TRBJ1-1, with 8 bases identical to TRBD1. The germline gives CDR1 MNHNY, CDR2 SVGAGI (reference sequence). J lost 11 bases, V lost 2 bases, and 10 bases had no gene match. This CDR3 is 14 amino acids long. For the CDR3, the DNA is TGTGCCAGCAGTTACGGCCGACAGGGGACATGGGCTTTCTTT. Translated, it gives CASSYGRQGTWAFF.

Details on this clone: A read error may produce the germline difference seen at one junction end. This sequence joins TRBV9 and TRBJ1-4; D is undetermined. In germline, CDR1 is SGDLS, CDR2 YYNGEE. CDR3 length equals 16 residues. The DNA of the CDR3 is TGTGCCAGCACCGTAGGGCCCTCCGGGTTTAATGAAAAACTGTTTTTT. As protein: CASTVGPSGFNEKLFF.